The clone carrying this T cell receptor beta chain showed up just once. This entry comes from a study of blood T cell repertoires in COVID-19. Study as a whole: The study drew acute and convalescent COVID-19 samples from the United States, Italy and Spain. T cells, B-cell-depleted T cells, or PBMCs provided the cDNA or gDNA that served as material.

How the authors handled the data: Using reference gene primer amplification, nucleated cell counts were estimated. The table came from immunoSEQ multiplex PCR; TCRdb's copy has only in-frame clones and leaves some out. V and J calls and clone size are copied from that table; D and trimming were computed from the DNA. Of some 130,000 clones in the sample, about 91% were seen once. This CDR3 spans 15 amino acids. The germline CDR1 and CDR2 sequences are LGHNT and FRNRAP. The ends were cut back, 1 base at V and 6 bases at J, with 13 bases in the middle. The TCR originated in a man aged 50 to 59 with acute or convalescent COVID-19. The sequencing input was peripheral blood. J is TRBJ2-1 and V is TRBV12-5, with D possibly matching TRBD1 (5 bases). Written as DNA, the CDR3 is TGTGCTAGTGGTTTGGCAGGGTACGGGTTCAATGAGCAGTTCTTC. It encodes CASGLAGYGFNEQFF.